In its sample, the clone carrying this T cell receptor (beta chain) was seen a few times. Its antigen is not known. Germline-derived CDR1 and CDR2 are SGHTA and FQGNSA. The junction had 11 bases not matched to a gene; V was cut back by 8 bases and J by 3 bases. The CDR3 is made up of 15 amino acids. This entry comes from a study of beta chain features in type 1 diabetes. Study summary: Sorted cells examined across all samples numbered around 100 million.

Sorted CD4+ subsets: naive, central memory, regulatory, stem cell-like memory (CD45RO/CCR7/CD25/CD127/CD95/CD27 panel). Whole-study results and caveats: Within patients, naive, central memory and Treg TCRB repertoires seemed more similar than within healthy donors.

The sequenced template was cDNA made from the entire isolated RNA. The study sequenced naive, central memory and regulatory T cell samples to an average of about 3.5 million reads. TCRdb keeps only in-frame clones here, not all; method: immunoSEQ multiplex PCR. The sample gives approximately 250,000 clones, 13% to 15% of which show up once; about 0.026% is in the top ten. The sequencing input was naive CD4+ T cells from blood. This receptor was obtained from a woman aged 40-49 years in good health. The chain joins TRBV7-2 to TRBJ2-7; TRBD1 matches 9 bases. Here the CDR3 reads CASRGLGTGNYEQYF. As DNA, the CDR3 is TGTGCCAGCCGAGGACTCGGGACAGGGAACTACGAGCAGTACTTC.